Following are 13 T cell receptor beta chains from one sample sequenced in a study of identical twins. Each CDR3 protein is one row after TCRdb ran MiXCR on the 5' RACE reads. The sample includes 650,000 to 800,000 distinct CDR3 sequences, over 8.5% of them seen just once. This sample also belongs to another study, concerning yellow fever vaccine responses in identical twins.

Sequencing input: PBMCs. The receptor source for this set is a young woman in good health.

This clonotype appeared a few times. This CDR3 is CASSEQLPQTETQYF. The CDR3 DNA follows: TGTGCCAGCAGTGAGCAACTTCCCCAGACGGAGACCCAGTACTTC. The V gene is TRBV6-1, the J gene TRBJ2-5; no clear D gene. The V gene lost 3 bases and the J gene lost 5 bases, with 16 bases spanning the gap. Germline CDR1 MNHNS, CDR2 SASEGT. The CDR3 runs 15 residues.

This clonotype was found many times. CDR3 amino acids: CASSLRGGRNQPQHF. The CDR3 DNA is TGTGCCAGCAGCTTAAGGGGGGGTCGCAATCAGCCCCAGCATTTT. The V gene is TRBV7-8, the J gene TRBJ1-5; D is possibly TRBD1 (6 bases). The germline gives CDR1 SGHVS, CDR2 FQNEAQ. The CDR3 is 15 residues long. Trimming removed 2 bases at V and 2 bases at J, with 10 bases between.

This clonotype was counted between two and nine times. The rearrangement links TRBV11-1 to TRBJ2-1; TRBD2 matches at 8 bases. The CDR3 is made up of 18 amino acids. V shed 3 bases, J shed 7 bases, and the junction held 17 bases outside the gene matches. CDR1 SGHAT and CDR2 FQDESV come from the germline V gene (reference sequence). The CDR3 sequence: CASSFLLDSGVGANEQFF. DNA for the CDR3: TGTGCCAGCAGCTTCCTCCTCGATAGCGGGGTCGGTGCAAATGAGCAGTTCTTC. The entire variable domain, with the rest obtained from reference TRBV11-1 and TRBJ2-1, is as follows: EAEVAQSPRYKITEKSQAVAFWCDPISGHATLYWYRQILGQGPELLVQFQDESVVDDSQLPKDRFSAERLKGVDSTLKIQPAELGDSAMYLCASSFLLDSGVGANEQFFGPGTRLTVL.

The V and J genes are TRBV2 and TRBJ1-5; 7 bases are a match to TRBD1. Germline-derived CDR1 and CDR2 are SNHLY and FYNNEI. V lost 5 bases and J lost 3; bases outside the gene matches: 7. CDR3 size: 15 residues. CDR3 sequence reads: CASSSPGQLNQPQHF. The DNA for the CDR3 is TGTGCCAGCAGTTCCCCGGGACAGCTCAATCAGCCCCAGCATTTT.

The V call is TRBV3-1, the J call TRBJ2-5, with no clear D. The CDR3 is 16 residues long. Deletions cut 1 base from V and 5 bases from J, with 17 bases between. Germline V CDR1 and CDR2: LGHDT, YNNKEL (reference sequence). The CDR3 here is CASSQGDQSGRETQYF. The DNA of the CDR3 is TGTGCCAGCAGCCAAGGTGACCAATCCGGAAGGGAGACCCAGTACTTC.

This clonotype was seen more than once but under ten times. The chain is built from TRBV7-2 and TRBJ1-2; 9 bases are a match to TRBD1. The V gene end was trimmed by 7 bases and the J gene end by 4 bases; junction bases not matched to a gene: 7. Germline V CDR1 and CDR2: SGHTA, FQGNSA. The CDR3 consists of 14 residues. CDR3 amino acids: CASTRQGGLYGYTF. CDR3 DNA: TGTGCCAGCACAAGACAGGGGGGGCTCTATGGCTACACCTTC.

This clonotype was found a few times. The chain has TRBV20-1 and TRBJ2-1; D ambiguous. Germline V gives CDR1 DFQATT, CDR2 SNEGSKA (reference sequence). Between the trimmed V and J ends, which lost 0 bases and 7 bases, there was a span of 16 bases. The CDR3 extends over 15 amino acids. The CDR3 is CSARDGRRKRNEQFF. CDR3 bases: TGCAGTGCTAGAGATGGTAGGAGAAAGAGGAATGAGCAGTTCTTC.

There are a few counts of this clonotype. The V gene is TRBV29-1, the J gene TRBJ2-7; D is uncertain. This CDR3 spans 14 amino acids. Per the germline V gene, CDR1 is SQVTM and CDR2 is ANQGSEA. V lost 7 bases to trimming and J lost 2 bases, with 18 bases between them. For the CDR3, the DNA is TGCAGCGCACAACCGGATGAGCCCCCCTACGAGCAGTACTTC. It yields the protein CSAQPDEPPYEQYF.

This clonotype came up many times. The chain uses TRBV29-1 and TRBJ2-7; 9 positions match TRBD1. V was clipped by 6 bases and J by 3 bases; unmatched bases: 0. Germline values: CDR1 SQVTM, CDR2 ANQGSEA. The CDR3 has 11 amino acids. CDR3 bases: TGCAGCGTGACAGGGGGCTACGAGCAGTACTTC. Translating it yields CSVTGGYEQYF.

The V call is TRBV4-1, the J call TRBJ2-3; 16 bases are a match to TRBD2. Germline V gene sequence: CDR1 MGHRA, CDR2 YSYEKL. The CDR3 spans 17 residues. Trimming at V came to 2 bases and at J to 4 bases, leaving 3 bases not matched to a gene. The CDR3 loop reads CASSQTGTSGRADTQYF. The CDR3 DNA sequence: TGCGCCAGCAGCCAAACTGGGACTAGCGGGAGGGCAGATACGCAGTATTTT.

This clonotype occurred a few times. The chain has TRBV12-3 or TRBV12-4 and TRBJ1-1; the match to TRBD1 covers 8 bases. The CDR3 is made up of 15 amino acids. Trimming took 4 bases from V and 1 from J; bases not matched to a gene: 5. The CDR3 DNA follows: TGTGCCAGCAGTTGGCAGGGGGCTGAGAACACTGAAGCTTTCTTT. This gives the protein CASSWQGAENTEAFF.

This clonotype was seen a handful of times. V gene TRBV29-1 combines with J gene TRBJ2-7; D possibly corresponds to TRBD1 (5 bases). V was shortened by 7 bases and J by 1 base, with 17 bases between the two germline ends. Germline assignment: CDR1 SQVTM and CDR2 ANQGSEA. This CDR3 spans 14 amino acids. The CDR3 nucleotides read TGCAGCGCCTCTAACACAGGTGTGTCCTACGAGCAGTACTTC. It is translated as CSASNTGVSYEQYF.

This chain joins TRBV5-6 and TRBJ2-5, with D hard to call. The CDR3 runs to 16 residues. Trimming took off 3 bases at V and 2 bases at J, with 17 bases between the two ends. Germline V gene sequence: CDR1 SGHDT, CDR2 YYEEEE. CDR3 DNA sequence: TGTGCCAGCAGCTCGGTGGGCTCAGGCTTACAAGAGACCCAGTACTTC. Its translation is CASSSVGSGLQETQYF.